This entry describes one T cell receptor beta chain. What it binds is not known. These data are taken from a study of T cell clonotyping in hematopoietic cell transplantation. Findings of the study overall: Cells were unsorted, so CD4 and CD8 contributions were not separated. Few recipient clonotypes overlapped donors; over 95% were de novo at given depth. Pathologically expanded recipient clonotypes increased progressively from day 30 to day 180 as diversity fell.

The data were produced by immunoSEQ multiplex PCR, yet TCRdb's version contains in-frame clones alone and is incomplete. The top ten clones hold about 14% of a sample with 5,000 to 6,500 clones, roughly 90% of them seen once. The germline CDR1 and CDR2 sequences are MDHEN and SYDVKM. The V and J ends lost 5 bases and 4 bases, in that order; junction bases with no gene match: 4. There are 14 residues in the CDR3. Blood collection times were about day -28 and days 30, 100, 180 posttransplant. This clonotype originated in a female patient aged 50-60 years who had an allogeneic stem cell transplant from an unrelated donor, so the T cells may come from the graft donor. Some clones in this sample may be carry-over from other donors' samples. V gene TRBV28 combines with J gene TRBJ2-2, with 7 nucleotides matching TRBD1. The sample here was peripheral blood mononuclear cells, taken 180 days after allogeneic stem cell transplant. CDR3 coding DNA: TGTGCCAGCAGTCCGCGGACAGGCACCGGGGAGCTGTTTTTT. Its protein product is CASSPRTGTGELFF.